The rows below give T cell receptor beta chains drawn from one sample of a study of blood T cell repertoires in COVID-19. Repertoires were generated with immunoSEQ multiplex PCR, while TCRdb's copy carries only in-frame clones and drops some. The data show about 320,000 clones, around 92% seen once. Specimen: peripheral blood. These receptors were obtained from a man aged 18-30 years who had recovered from COVID-19. CDR3s include the opening cysteine and the closing phenylalanine or tryptophan. D genes are given only for firm matches. Clone size is given for some rows only: seen once, a few or many times, or a class if the clone is expanded.

clone_size	v_call	d_call	j_call	cdr3_nt	cdr3_aa
.	TRBV7-9	.	TRBJ1-4	TGTGCCAGCAGCCCAATGGGGGGGGCAACTAATGAAAAACTGTTTTTT	CASSPMGGATNEKLFF
.	TRBV3-1/TRBV3-2	TRBD1	TRBJ1-2	TGTGCCAGCAGCCAAGGACTTCCTCAGGAATGGCCAATGACAGGGGAATATGGCTACACCTTC	CASSQGLPQEWPMTGEYGYTF
.	TRBV6-2/TRBV6-3	.	TRBJ2-7	TGTGCCAGCAGTTACTCAACCCGCTGGGAGGAGGCCCACTCCTACGAGCAGTACTTC	CASSYSTRWEEAHSYEQYF
.	TRBV3-1/TRBV3-2	.	TRBJ1-1	TGTGCCAGCAGCCAAGTGACGGGGGGGCGAGCGGGCACTGAAGCTTTCTTT	CASSQVTGGRAGTEAFF
.	TRBV7-8	.	TRBJ1-1	TGTGCCAGCAGTTATGGGGGGTTGAACACTGAAGCTTTCTTT	CASSYGGLNTEAFF
.	TRBV5-1	.	TRBJ2-7	TGCGCCAGCAGCTTGGGCGGCCCTCCCTCCTACGAGCAGTACTTC	CASSLGGPPSYEQYF
.	TRBV25-1	.	TRBJ1-5	TGTGCCAGCAGTGACGGCAGGGTCAATCAGCCCCAGCATTTT	CASSDGRVNQPQHF
.	TRBV7-2	TRBD1	TRBJ1-3	TGTGCCAGCAGCCCAGACAGGGTTACTGGAAACACCATATATTTT	CASSPDRVTGNTIYF
.	TRBV20-1	.	TRBJ2-1	TGCAGTGCTAGTCCCTCTGTCGGGGAGGATGAGCAGTTCTTC	CSASPSVGEDEQFF
.	TRBV3-1/TRBV3-2	TRBD1	TRBJ2-7	TGTGCCAGCAGCGGGACAGGGGACGAGCAGTACTTC	CASSGTGDEQYF
once	TRBV6-2/TRBV6-3	.	TRBJ1-1	TGTGCCAGCAGTTATGGGAAGGAGACAGTTAAAGCTTTCTTT	CASSYGKETVKAFF
.	TRBV7-9	.	TRBJ2-3	TGTGCCAGCAGCTTAGGCGGCACAGATACGCAGTATTTT	CASSLGGTDTQYF
.	TRBV28	.	TRBJ1-5	TGTGCCAGCAGTGGACAGTATAGCAATCAGCCCCAGCATTTT	CASSGQYSNQPQHF
.	TRBV6-5	.	TRBJ1-1	TGTGCCAGCAGTACAACAGGGTCCACTGAAGCTTTCTTT	CASSTTGSTEAFF
.	TRBV4-3	TRBD1	TRBJ1-4	TGCGCCAGCAGCCAAGATCCGACAGGGGGTAATGAAAAACTGTTTTTT	CASSQDPTGGNEKLFF
.	TRBV7-7	TRBD2	TRBJ2-2	TGTGCCAGCAGCTCGTCAGCGGGGGGCACCGGGGAGCTGTTTTTT	CASSSSAGGTGELFF
.	TRBV27	.	TRBJ1-1	TGTGCCAGCAGTTCCCTCCTAAACACTGAAGCTTTCTTT	CASSSLLNTEAFF